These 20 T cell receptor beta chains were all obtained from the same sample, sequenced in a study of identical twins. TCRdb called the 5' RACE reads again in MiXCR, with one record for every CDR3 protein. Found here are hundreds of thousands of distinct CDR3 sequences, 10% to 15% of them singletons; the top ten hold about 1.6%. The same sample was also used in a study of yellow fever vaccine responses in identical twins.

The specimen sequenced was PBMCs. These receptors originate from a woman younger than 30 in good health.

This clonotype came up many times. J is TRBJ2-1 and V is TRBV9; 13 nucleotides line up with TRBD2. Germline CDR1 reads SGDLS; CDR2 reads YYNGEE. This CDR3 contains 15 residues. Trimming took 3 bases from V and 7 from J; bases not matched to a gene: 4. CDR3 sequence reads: CASSEGLAGVNEQFF. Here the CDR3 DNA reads TGTGCCAGCAGCGAAGGACTAGCGGGAGTTAATGAGCAGTTCTTC.

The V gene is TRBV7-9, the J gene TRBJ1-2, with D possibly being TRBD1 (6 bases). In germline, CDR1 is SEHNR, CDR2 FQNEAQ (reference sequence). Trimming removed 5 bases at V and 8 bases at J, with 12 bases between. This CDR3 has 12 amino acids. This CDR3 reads CASSRGGTGYTF. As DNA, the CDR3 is TGTGCCAGCAGCCGGGGAGGGACAGGCTACACCTTC.

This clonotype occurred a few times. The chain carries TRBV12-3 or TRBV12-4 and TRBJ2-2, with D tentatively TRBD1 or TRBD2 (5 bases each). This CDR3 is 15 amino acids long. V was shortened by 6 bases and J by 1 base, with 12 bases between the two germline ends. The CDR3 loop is CASRAGAGNTGELFF. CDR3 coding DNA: TGTGCCAGCAGAGCCGGGGCTGGGAACACCGGGGAGCTGTTTTTT.

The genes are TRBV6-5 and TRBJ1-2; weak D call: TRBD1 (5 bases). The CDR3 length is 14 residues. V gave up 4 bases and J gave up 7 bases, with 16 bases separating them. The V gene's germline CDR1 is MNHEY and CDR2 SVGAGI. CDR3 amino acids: CASSSGTGGSGYTF. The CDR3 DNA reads TGTGCCAGCAGTTCCGGAACCGGGGGTAGTGGCTACACCTTC.

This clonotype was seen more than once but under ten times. The DNA of the CDR3 is TGCAGTGCTTTTTCTGATATGGAGAGCTCCTACAATGAGCAGTTCTTC. It yields the protein CSAFSDMESSYNEQFF. The chain joins TRBV20-1 to TRBJ2-1; D gene ambiguous. The V and J ends lost 5 bases and 0 bases respectively, with 17 bases between them. The germline CDR1 and CDR2 sequences are DFQATT and SNEGSKA (reference sequence). This CDR3 spans 16 amino acids.

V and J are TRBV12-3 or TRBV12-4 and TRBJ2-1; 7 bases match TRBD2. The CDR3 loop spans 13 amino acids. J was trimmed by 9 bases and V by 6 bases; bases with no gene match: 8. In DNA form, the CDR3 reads TGTGCCAGCAGCCCGGGACTATCTGCTGAGCAGTTCTTC. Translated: CASSPGLSAEQFF.

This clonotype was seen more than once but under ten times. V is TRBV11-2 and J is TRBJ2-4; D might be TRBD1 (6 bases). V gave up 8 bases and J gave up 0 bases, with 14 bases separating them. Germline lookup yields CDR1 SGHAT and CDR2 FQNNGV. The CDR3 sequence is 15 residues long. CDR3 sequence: CASGTGRLAKNIQYF. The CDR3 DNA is TGTGCCAGCGGCACAGGGCGACTAGCCAAAAACATTCAGTACTTC. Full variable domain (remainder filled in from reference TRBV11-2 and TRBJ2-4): EAGVAQSPRYKIIEKRQSVAFWCNPISGHATLYWYQQILGQGPKLLIQFQNNGVVDDSQLPKDRFSAERLKGVDSTLKIQPAKLEDSAVYLCASGTGRLAKNIQYFGAGTRLSVL.

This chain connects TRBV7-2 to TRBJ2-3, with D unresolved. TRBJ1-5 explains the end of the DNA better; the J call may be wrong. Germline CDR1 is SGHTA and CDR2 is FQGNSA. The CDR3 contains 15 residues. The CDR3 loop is CASSTTSGSTDTQHF. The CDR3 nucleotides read TGTGCCAGCAGCACGACTAGCGGGAGTACAGATACGCAGCATTTT.

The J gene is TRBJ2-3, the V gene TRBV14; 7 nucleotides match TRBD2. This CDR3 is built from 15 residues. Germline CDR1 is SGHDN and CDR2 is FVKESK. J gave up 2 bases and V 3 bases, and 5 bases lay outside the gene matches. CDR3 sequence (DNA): TGTGCCAGCAGCCACCCGGGGGGAGTCACAGATACGCAGTATTTT. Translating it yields CASSHPGGVTDTQYF.

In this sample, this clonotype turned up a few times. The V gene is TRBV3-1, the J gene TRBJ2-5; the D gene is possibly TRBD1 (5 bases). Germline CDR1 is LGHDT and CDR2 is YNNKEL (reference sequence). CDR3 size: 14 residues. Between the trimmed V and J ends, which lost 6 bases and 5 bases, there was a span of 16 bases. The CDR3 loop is CASSHLRGWETQYF. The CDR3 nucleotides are TGTGCCAGCAGTCACCTTAGGGGTTGGGAGACCCAGTACTTC.

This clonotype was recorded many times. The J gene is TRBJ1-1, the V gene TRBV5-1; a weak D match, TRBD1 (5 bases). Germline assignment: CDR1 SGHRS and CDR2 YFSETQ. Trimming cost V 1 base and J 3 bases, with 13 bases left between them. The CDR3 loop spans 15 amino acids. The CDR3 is CASSLSQGWDTEAFF. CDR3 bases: TGCGCCAGCAGCTTGTCCCAGGGATGGGACACTGAAGCTTTCTTT.

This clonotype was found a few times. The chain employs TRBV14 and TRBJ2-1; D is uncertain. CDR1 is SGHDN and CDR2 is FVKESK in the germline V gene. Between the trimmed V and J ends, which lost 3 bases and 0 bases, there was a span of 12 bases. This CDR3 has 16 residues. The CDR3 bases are TGTGCCAGCAGCCATATCCAGACGAGCTCCTACAATGAGCAGTTCTTC. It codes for CASSHIQTSSYNEQFF.

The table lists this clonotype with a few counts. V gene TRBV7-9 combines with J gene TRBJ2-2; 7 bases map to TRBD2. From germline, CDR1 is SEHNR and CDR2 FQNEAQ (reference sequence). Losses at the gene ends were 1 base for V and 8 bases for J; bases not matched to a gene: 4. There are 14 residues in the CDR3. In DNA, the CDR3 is TGTGCCAGCAGCTTAGAGGCTAGCGGAGGGGAGCTGTTTTTT. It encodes CASSLEASGGELFF. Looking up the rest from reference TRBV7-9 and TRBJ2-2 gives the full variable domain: DTGVSQNPRHKITKRGQNVTFRCDPISEHNRLYWYRQTLGQGPEFLTYFQNEAQLEKSRLLSDRFSAERPKGSFSTLEIQRTEQGDSAMYLCASSLEASGGELFFGEGSRLTVL.

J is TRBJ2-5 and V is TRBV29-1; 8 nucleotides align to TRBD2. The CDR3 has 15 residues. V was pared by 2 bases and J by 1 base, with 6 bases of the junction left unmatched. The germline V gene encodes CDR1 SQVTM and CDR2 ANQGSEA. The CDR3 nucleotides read TGCAGCGTTGAATTTCAGCGGGAGCCCCAAGAGACCCAGTACTTC. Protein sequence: CSVEFQREPQETQYF.

The CDR3 coding sequence is TGTGCCAGCAGTGAAGAGGTCAGGGACTACGAGCAGTACGTC. Translating it yields CASSEEVRDYEQYV. The rearrangement joins TRBV6-1 to TRBJ2-7, with D tentatively TRBD1 (5 bases). V was pared by 1 base and J by 3 bases, with 10 bases between. CDR1 and CDR2 (germline): MNHNS, SASEGT. The CDR3 covers 14 residues.

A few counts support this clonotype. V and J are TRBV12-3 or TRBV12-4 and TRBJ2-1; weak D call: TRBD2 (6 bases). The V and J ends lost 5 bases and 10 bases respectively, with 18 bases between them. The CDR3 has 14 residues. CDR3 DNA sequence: TGTGCCAGCAGTATCCTGACTAGGACGGGGGAGCAGTTCTTC. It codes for CASSILTRTGEQFF.

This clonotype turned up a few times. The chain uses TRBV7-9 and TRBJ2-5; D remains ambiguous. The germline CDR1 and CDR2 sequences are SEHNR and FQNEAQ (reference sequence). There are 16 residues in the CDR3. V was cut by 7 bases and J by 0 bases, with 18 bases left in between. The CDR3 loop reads CASTLGVGPYQETQYF. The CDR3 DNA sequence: TGTGCCAGCACCCTTGGGGTAGGGCCTTACCAAGAGACCCAGTACTTC.

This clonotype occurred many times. CDR3 region: CSAPTGESYGYTF. CDR3 nucleotide sequence: TGCAGTGCTCCGACAGGGGAATCCTATGGCTACACCTTC. The J gene is TRBJ1-2, the V gene TRBV20-1; 8 bases fit TRBD1. The CDR3 consists of 13 residues. Germline V CDR1 and CDR2: DFQATT, SNEGSKA (reference sequence). V gave up 5 bases and J gave up 4 bases; unmatched junction bases: 6.

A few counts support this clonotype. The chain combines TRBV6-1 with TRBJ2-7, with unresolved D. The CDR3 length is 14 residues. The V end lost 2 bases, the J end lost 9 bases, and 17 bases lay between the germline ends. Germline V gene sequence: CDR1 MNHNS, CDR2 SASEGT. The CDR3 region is CASSERWQAGGQYF. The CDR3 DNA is TGTGCCAGCAGTGAAAGGTGGCAGGCCGGCGGGCAGTACTTC.

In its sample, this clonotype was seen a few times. The CDR3 coding sequence is TGTGCCAGCAGCGGAGGGGGGAGCATGGATTCACCCCTCCACTTT. This codes for CASSGGGSMDSPLHF. This chain links TRBV7-9 with TRBJ1-6, with D maybe TRBD1 (6 bases). The ends were cut back, 5 bases at V and 8 bases at J, with 16 bases in the middle. Germline CDR1 reads SEHNR; CDR2 reads FQNEAQ (reference sequence). CDR3 length: 15 amino acids.